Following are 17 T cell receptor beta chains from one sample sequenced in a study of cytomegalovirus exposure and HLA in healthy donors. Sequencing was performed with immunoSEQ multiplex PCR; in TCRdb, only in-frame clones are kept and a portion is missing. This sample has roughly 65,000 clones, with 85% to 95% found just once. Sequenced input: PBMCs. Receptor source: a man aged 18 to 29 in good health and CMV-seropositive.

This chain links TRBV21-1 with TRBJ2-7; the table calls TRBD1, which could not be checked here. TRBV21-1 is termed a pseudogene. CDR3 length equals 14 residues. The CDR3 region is CASSPRTDSYEQYF. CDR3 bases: TGTGCCAGCAGCCCCCGGACAGACTCCTACGAGCAGTACTTC.

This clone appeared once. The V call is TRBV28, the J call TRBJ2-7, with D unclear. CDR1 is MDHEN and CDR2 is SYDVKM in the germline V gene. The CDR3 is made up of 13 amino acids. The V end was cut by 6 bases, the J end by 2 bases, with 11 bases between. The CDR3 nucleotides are TGTGCCAGCAGAATTGACATTCCCTACGAGCAGTACTTC. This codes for CASRIDIPYEQYF. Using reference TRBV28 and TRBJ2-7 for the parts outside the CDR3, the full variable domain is DVKVTQSSRYLVKRTGEKVFLECVQDMDHENMFWYRQDPGLGLRLIYFSYDVKMKEKGDIPEGYSVSREKKERFSLILESASTNQTSMYLCASRIDIPYEQYFGPGTRLTVT.

In DNA form, the CDR3 reads TGTGCCAGCAGCTTCGGGTCCTCCTACAATGAGCAGTTCTTC. Its translation: CASSFGSSYNEQFF. This sequence joins TRBV7-9 and TRBJ2-1; D unresolved. The ends were cut back, 3 bases at V and 0 bases at J, with 6 bases in the middle. The germline CDR1 and CDR2 sequences are SEHNR and FQNEAQ (reference sequence). This CDR3 region has 14 residues.

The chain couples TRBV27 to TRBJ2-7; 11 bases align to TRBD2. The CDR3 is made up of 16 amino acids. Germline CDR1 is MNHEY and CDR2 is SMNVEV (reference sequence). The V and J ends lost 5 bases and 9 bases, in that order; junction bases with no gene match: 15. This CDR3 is CASSPQTSGTSIGQYF. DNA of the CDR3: TGTGCCAGCAGTCCGCAGACTAGCGGGACCAGCATAGGGCAGTACTTC.

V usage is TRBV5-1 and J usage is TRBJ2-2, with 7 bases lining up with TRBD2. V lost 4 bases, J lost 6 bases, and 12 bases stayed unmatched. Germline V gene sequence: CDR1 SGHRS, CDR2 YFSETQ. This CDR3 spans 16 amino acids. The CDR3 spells CASSPSMAGESGELFF. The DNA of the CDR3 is TGCGCCAGCAGCCCAAGTATGGCGGGAGAATCCGGGGAGCTGTTTTTT.

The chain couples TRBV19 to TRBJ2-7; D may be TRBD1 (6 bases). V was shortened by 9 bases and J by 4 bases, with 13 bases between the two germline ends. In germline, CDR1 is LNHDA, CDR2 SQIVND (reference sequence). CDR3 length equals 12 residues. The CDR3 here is CARKGHEYEQYF. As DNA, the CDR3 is TGTGCCAGAAAGGGACACGAGTACGAGCAGTACTTC.

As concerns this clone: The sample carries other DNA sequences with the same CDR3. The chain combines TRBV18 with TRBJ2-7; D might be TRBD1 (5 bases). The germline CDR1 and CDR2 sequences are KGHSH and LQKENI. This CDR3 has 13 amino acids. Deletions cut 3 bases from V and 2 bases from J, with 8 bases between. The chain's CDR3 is CASSPQGAYEQYF. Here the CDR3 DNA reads TGTGCCAGCTCACCCCAGGGTGCCTACGAGCAGTACTTC.

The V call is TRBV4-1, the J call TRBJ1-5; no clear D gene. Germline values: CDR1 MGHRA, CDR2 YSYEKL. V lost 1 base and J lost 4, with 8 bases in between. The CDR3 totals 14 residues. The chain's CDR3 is CASSQVRANQPQHF. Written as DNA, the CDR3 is TGCGCCAGCAGCCAAGTAAGAGCAAATCAGCCCCAGCATTTT.

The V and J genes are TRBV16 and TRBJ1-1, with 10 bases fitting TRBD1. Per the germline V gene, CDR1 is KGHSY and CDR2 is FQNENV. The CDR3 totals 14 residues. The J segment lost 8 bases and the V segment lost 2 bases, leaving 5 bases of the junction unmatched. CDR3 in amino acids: CASSQTGQGMEAFF. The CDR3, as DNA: TGTGCCAGCAGCCAAACGGGACAGGGGATGGAAGCTTTCTTT.

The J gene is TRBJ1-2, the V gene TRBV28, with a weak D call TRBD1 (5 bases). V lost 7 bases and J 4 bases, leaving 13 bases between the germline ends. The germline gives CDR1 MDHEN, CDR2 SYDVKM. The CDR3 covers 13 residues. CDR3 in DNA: TGTGCCAGCATCCACCCCCAGGGCTATGGCTACACCTTC. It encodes CASIHPQGYGYTF.

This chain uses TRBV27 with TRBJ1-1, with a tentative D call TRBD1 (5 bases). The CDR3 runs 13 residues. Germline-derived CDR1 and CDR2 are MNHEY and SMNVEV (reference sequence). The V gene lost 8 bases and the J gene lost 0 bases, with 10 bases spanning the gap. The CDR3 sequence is CASFRGLNTEAFF. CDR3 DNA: TGTGCCAGCTTTAGGGGCTTGAACACTGAAGCTTTCTTT.

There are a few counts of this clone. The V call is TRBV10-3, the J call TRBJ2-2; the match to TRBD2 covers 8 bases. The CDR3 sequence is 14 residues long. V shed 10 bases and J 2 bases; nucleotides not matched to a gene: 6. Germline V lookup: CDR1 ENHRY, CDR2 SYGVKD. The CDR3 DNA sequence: TGTGCCACGGTTAGCGGGATTAACACCGGGGAGCTGTTTTTT. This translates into CATVSGINTGELFF.

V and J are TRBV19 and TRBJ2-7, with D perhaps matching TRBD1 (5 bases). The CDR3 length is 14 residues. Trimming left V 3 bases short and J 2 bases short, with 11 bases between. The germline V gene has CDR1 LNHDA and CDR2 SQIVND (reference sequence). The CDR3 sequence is CASSMTTATYEQYF. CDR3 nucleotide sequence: TGTGCCAGTAGTATGACGACAGCGACCTACGAGCAGTACTTC. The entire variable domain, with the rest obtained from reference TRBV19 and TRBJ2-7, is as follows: DGGITQSPKYLFRKEGQNVTLSCEQNLNHDAMYWYRQDPGQGLRLIYYSQIVNDFQKGDIAEGYSVSREKKESFPLTVTSAQKNPTAFYLCASSMTTATYEQYFGPGTRLTVT.

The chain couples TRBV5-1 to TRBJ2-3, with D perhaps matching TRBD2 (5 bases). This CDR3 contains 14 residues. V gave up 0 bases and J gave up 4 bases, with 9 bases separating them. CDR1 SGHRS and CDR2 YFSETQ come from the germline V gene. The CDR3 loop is CASSLGGSADTQYF. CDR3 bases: TGCGCCAGCAGCTTGGGAGGGAGCGCAGATACGCAGTATTTT.

The CDR3 protein is CASSVGGGGTEAFF. In DNA, the CDR3 is TGTGCCAGCAGCGTAGGTGGGGGCGGCACTGAAGCTTTCTTT. The genes are TRBV7-9 and TRBJ1-1; D may be TRBD1 (6 bases). V was trimmed by 5 bases and J by 4 bases, leaving 14 bases between them. The CDR3 spans 14 residues. Looked up from germline, CDR1 is SEHNR and CDR2 is FQNEAQ (reference sequence).

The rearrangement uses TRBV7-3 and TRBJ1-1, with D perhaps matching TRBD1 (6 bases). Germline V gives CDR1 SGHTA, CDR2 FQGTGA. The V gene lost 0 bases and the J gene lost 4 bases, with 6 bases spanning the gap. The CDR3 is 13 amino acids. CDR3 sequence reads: CASSLTGGTEAFF. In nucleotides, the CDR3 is TGTGCCAGCAGCTTAACAGGGGGCACTGAAGCTTTCTTT.

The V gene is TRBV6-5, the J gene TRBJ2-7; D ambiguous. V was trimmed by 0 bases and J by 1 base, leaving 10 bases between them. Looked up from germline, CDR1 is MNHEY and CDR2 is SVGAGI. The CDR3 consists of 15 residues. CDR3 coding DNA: TGTGCCAGCAGTTACTCCCTTGTCGGGTCCTACGAGCAGTACTTC. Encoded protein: CASSYSLVGSYEQYF.